This passage covers 8 T cell receptor beta chains from one sample sequenced in a study of blood T cell repertoires in COVID-19. TCRdb's copy holds only in-frame clones and misses some; the assay was immunoSEQ multiplex PCR. The profile shows 220,000 or so clones, 75% to 90% of them singletons. Sequencing was done on a sample of peripheral blood. Receptors originate from a woman older than 75 with COVID-19, enrolled during active disease.

The CDR3 DNA reads as TGTGCCAGCAGCGTACTGGGACTATCCTACAATGAGCAGTTCTTC. This sequence encodes CASSVLGLSYNEQFF. The chain joins TRBV9 to TRBJ2-1, with TRBD2 identical over 7 bases. V was pared by 1 base and J by 1 base, with 2 bases of the junction left unmatched. From germline, CDR1 is SGDLS and CDR2 YYNGEE. This CDR3 contains 15 residues.

The J gene is TRBJ2-3, the V gene TRBV3-1 (or the pseudogene TRBV3-2); D not resolved. Germline V gives CDR1 LGHDT, CDR2 YNNKEL (reference sequence). Trimming stripped 0 bases from V and 2 bases from J, with 6 bases between. The CDR3 loop spans 14 amino acids. In DNA form, the CDR3 reads TGTGCCAGCAGCCAAGAAGAGTACACAGATACGCAGTATTTT. Translated, it gives CASSQEEYTDTQYF.

The J gene is TRBJ1-5, the V gene TRBV29-1; the D is unclear. Looked up from germline, CDR1 is SQVTM and CDR2 is ANQGSEA. The V end lost 7 bases, the J end lost 0 bases, and 7 bases lay between the germline ends. CDR3 size: 12 residues. CDR3 DNA sequence: TGCAGCGCCTTGTATAGCAATCAGCCCCAGCATTTT. Amino acid sequence: CSALYSNQPQHF. The entire variable domain, with the rest obtained from reference TRBV29-1 and TRBJ1-5, is as follows: SAVISQKPSRDICQRGTSLTIQCQVDSQVTMMFWYRQQPGQSLTLIATANQGSEATYESGFVIDKFPISRPNLTFSTLTVSNMSPEDSSIYLCSALYSNQPQHFGDGTRLSIL.

The V and J genes are TRBV2 and TRBJ2-5; TRBD2 agrees at 7 bases. The germline CDR1 and CDR2 sequences are SNHLY and FYNNEI. J gave up 4 bases and V 5 bases, and 7 bases lay outside the gene matches. The CDR3 totals 14 residues. The CDR3 region is CASSSRDYGETQYF. CDR3 in DNA: TGTGCCAGCAGTAGTCGGGACTACGGAGAGACCCAGTACTTC.

The chain recombines TRBV6-1 with TRBJ1-1; D uncertain. Germline V gives CDR1 MNHNS, CDR2 SASEGT. This CDR3 is built from 11 residues. The V gene lost 2 bases and the J gene lost 8 bases, with 6 bases spanning the gap. DNA of the CDR3: TGTGCCAGCAGTGAAATAGAAGAAGCTTTCTTT. Encoded protein: CASSEIEEAFF.

This sequence joins TRBV7-2 and TRBJ2-5, with D possibly TRBD1 on 7 matching bases. Trimming shortened V by 3 bases and J by 3 bases, and 14 bases separated the two germline ends. Germline-derived CDR1 and CDR2 are SGHTA and FQGNSA. This CDR3 is 15 amino acids long. CDR3 sequence reads: CASSFQGGQKETQYF. The CDR3 DNA reads as TGTGCCAGCAGCTTCCAGGGGGGTCAAAAAGAGACCCAGTACTTC.

The rearrangement uses TRBV2 and TRBJ1-1; D is undetermined. Germline CDR1 is SNHLY and CDR2 is FYNNEI. The CDR3 contains 14 residues. Trimming stripped 8 bases from V and 3 bases from J, with 16 bases between. This chain's CDR3 is CASQPPRRDTEAFF. The CDR3 nucleotides are TGTGCCAGCCAGCCCCCTCGTCGGGACACTGAAGCTTTCTTT.

The V and J genes are TRBV4-1 and TRBJ1-5; D unresolved. Germline values: CDR1 MGHRA, CDR2 YSYEKL. V lost 1 base and J 0 bases, leaving 7 bases between the germline ends. This CDR3 has 15 residues. The chain's CDR3 is CASSQGASSNQPQHF. CDR3 in DNA: TGCGCCAGCAGCCAAGGGGCCAGTAGCAATCAGCCCCAGCATTTT.